Here is one TCR beta chain with its context. The entry originates in a study of long-term antiretroviral therapy in people with HIV. An immunoSEQ assay, version v3.0, was performed at survey level. This table comes from immunoSEQ multiplex PCR, and its TCRdb copy is limited to in-frame clones, with some not included. The repertoire has about 28,000 clones, about 87% of them found once; the top ten carry approximately 8%. Germline V gene lookup returns CDR1 MGHRA and CDR2 YSYEKL. This CDR3 region has 18 residues. Trimming removed 1 base at V and 0 bases at J, with 16 bases between. This clonotype originated in a man between 45 and 60 years old with HIV. The V and J genes are TRBV4-1 and TRBJ1-3; D not resolved. Sequences were derived from unsorted PBMCs, sampled 3.2 years before starting antiretroviral therapy. DNA of the CDR3: TGCGCCAGCAGCCAAGTAGTGGGAGGCCGCGGCTCTGGAAACACCATATATTTT. Protein: CASSQVVGGRGSGNTIYF.